Each of the 11 T cell receptor beta chains below was sequenced from the same sample in a study of shared clonotypes between healthy human individuals. The protocol was immunoSEQ multiplex PCR, while the TCRdb copy is restricted to in-frame clones and leaves out a portion. Among 850,000 to 1,200,000 clones, about 80% were seen once, and the ten largest hold 1.4%. The sample taken for sequencing was memory CD4+ T cells sorted from blood. The subset: CD45RA-negative fraction. The receptors derive from a man aged 18 to 29 in good health.

V usage is TRBV29-1 and J usage is TRBJ1-6; 7 bases align to TRBD1. J lost 4 bases, V lost 6 bases, and 3 bases had no gene match. There are 13 residues in the CDR3. Germline CDR1 SQVTM, CDR2 ANQGSEA. CDR3 nucleotides: TGCAGCGTCATGACAGGGTATAATTCACCCCTCCACTTT. Encoded protein: CSVMTGYNSPLHF.

This rearrangement joins TRBV4-1 to TRBJ1-6; 9 positions match TRBD1. J was trimmed by 9 bases and V by 4 bases; bases with no gene match: 7. The V gene's germline CDR1 is MGHRA and CDR2 YSYEKL. The CDR3 is made up of 15 amino acids. The CDR3 region has the DNA TGCGCCAGCAGCCCGAACAGGGGGCTGAGTTCACCCCTCCACTTT. It translates to CASSPNRGLSSPLHF.

V is TRBV1 and J is TRBJ2-1; the table assigns TRBD2, which was not confirmed against the DNA. TRBV1 has pseudogene status. This CDR3 has 19 residues. CDR3 sequence: CTSSQEHGGLPSSYNEQFF. CDR3 sequence (DNA): TGCACCAGCAGCCAAGAACATGGGGGACTTCCGAGCTCCTACAATGAGCAGTTCTTC.

CDR3: CASSLKNYEQYF. The CDR3 DNA follows: TGTGCCAGCAGCTTGAAAAACTACGAGCAGTACTTC. V gene TRBV5-6 combines with J gene TRBJ2-7; no reliable D call. Between the trimmed V and J ends, which lost 1 base and 3 bases, there was a span of 5 bases. This CDR3 contains 12 residues. Germline CDR1 is SGHDT and CDR2 is YYEEEE.

The chain joins TRBV6-5 to TRBJ1-2; D is unresolved. The ends were cut back, 8 bases at V and 5 bases at J, with 9 bases in the middle. The CDR3 is made up of 11 amino acids. In germline, CDR1 is MNHEY, CDR2 SVGAGI. CDR3 amino acids: CASPPSYGYTF. Here the CDR3 DNA reads TGTGCCAGCCCGCCCTCGTATGGCTACACCTTC.

Note on this clone: This sample includes further DNA sequences coding for the same CDR3. The chain couples TRBV7-9 to TRBJ2-5; D remains ambiguous. The germline CDR1 and CDR2 sequences are SEHNR and FQNEAQ (reference sequence). CDR3 size: 12 residues. Trimming removed 3 bases from V and 0 bases from J, with 2 bases in between. In nucleotides, the CDR3 is TGTGCCAGCAGCTTGGACCAAGAGACCCAGTACTTC. This sequence encodes CASSLDQETQYF.

This clone appeared a few times. Other DNA variants within this sample encode the same CDR3. The chain couples TRBV11-2 to TRBJ2-5; D possibly corresponds to TRBD2 (5 bases). V was shortened by 4 bases and J by 5 bases, with 11 bases between the two germline ends. The CDR3 sequence is 13 residues long. Germline V lookup: CDR1 SGHAT, CDR2 FQNNGV. CDR3 protein: CASSSARGETQYF. DNA for the CDR3: TGTGCCAGCAGCTCGGCCAGAGGGGAGACCCAGTACTTC.

This chain links TRBV15 with TRBJ1-1, with 7 bases identical to TRBD1. The germline V gene has CDR1 LNHNV and CDR2 YYDKDF (reference sequence). V was clipped by 5 bases and J by 5 bases; unmatched bases: 20. The length of the CDR3 is 18 residues. The CDR3 bases are TGTGCCACCAGCCCCCAACCTACGCTTGGGTCCAGGGGGACTGAAGCTTTCTTT. It yields the protein CATSPQPTLGSRGTEAFF.

This chain uses TRBV18 with TRBJ2-3; a possible D gene is TRBD2 (5 bases). The CDR3 extends over 15 amino acids. Trimming shortened V by 6 bases and J by 1 base, and 14 bases separated the two germline ends. The germline CDR1 and CDR2 sequences are KGHSH and LQKENI. CDR3: CASSYSGLRTDTQYF. DNA of the CDR3: TGTGCCAGCTCGTACAGTGGACTCCGCACAGATACGCAGTATTTT.

V gene TRBV6-1 combines with J gene TRBJ1-5; TRBD1 matches at 7 bases. V dropped 5 bases and J dropped 3; count of bases not matched to a gene: 4. The CDR3 has 14 residues. Germline CDR1 MNHNS, CDR2 SASEGT. The CDR3 is CASSLTGNNQPQHF. The CDR3 nucleotides read TGTGCCAGCAGTCTGACAGGGAACAATCAGCCCCAGCATTTT.

The rearrangement joins TRBV27 to TRBJ2-2, with TRBD2 matching over 11 bases. Looked up from germline, CDR1 is MNHEY and CDR2 is SMNVEV (reference sequence). The CDR3 totals 15 residues. V was clipped by 2 bases and J by 8 bases; unmatched bases: 4. This chain's CDR3 is CASSLVLAGGGELFF. The CDR3 nucleotides are TGTGCCAGCAGTTTAGTCCTAGCGGGAGGAGGGGAGCTGTTTTTT.